Listed below are T cell receptor beta chains from one sample, sequenced in a study of blood T cell repertoires in COVID-19. Repertoires were generated with immunoSEQ multiplex PCR, while TCRdb's copy carries only in-frame clones and drops some. The sample lists more than 200,000 clones; around 80% were seen once. The sample was peripheral blood. The origin of the receptors is a woman of 80 years or more with COVID-19, enrolled during active disease. Both conserved end residues are part of each CDR3. Clone size is shown for a subset of rows, as once, few, many or a class of expanded clone.

clone_size v_call cdr3_aa
once TRBV19 CASSSPGGTDTQYF
NA TRBV6-2/TRBV6-3 CASSYYPESSYNSPLHF
once TRBV19 CASSNSGTRGFNEQFF
few TRBV4-1 CASSQRTPFLEQYF
NA TRBV21-1 CASSTDRVKQETQYF
NA TRBV2 CASSMGQANLNSPLHF
NA TRBV11-2 CASSWGPTGSEQFF
NA TRBV28 CASSLPGVATPEAFF
NA TRBV10-1 CASTTGDANTGELFF
NA TRBV11-3 CASSPGGGENIQYF
NA TRBV7-6 CASSGGGSAKNIQYF
NA TRBV9 CASSVGSENYGYTF
NA TRBV7-9 CASSLVQANEKLFF
NA TRBV3-1/TRBV3-2 CASSQVLGQGLDTQYF
once TRBV11-1 CASSLGQALTYEQYF
once TRBV6-6 CASTLDSYSNQPQHF
NA TRBV6-5 CASFRTGLTEAFF
NA TRBV6-2/TRBV6-3 CASSPPQAGNRANVLTF
NA TRBV5-1 CASSLIEGNNSPLHF
NA TRBV2 CASRRTGGYGYTF
NA TRBV19 CASSPGTFSSGNTIYF